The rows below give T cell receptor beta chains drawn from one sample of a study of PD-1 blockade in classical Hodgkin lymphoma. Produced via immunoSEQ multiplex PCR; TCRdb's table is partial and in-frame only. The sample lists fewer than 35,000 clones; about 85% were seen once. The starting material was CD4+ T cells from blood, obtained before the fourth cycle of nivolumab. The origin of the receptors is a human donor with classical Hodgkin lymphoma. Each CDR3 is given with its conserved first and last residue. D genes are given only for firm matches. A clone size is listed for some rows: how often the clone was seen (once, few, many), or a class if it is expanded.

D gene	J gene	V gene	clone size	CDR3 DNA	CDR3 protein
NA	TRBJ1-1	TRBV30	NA	TGTGCCTGGAGTGTAGGTCAGGGGAACACTGAAGCTTTCTTT	CAWSVGQGNTEAFF
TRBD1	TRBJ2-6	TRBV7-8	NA	TGTGCCAGCAGCTTATGGGTACTAGACAGGGGGGCCTCTGGGGCCAACGTCCTGACTTTC	CASSLWVLDRGASGANVLTF
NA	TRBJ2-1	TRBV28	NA	TGTGCCAGCAGTTTCTACCCAGCGGATGAGCAGTTCTTC	CASSFYPADEQFF
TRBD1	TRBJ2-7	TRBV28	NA	TGTGCCAGCAGCTTCCCGACAGGGGTCGAGCAGTACTTC	CASSFPTGVEQYF
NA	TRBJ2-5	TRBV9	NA	TGTGCCAGCAGCGTAGGCTTTGGGGAGTTGGAGACCCAGTACTTC	CASSVGFGELETQYF
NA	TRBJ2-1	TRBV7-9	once	TGTGCCAGCAGCTTATCTATTTCGAACAATGAGCAGTTCTTC	CASSLSISNNEQFF
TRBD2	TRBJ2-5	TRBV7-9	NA	TGTGCCAGCAGCCTTCCCCAACTAGCGGGGGGGCTGGAGACCCAGTACTTC	CASSLPQLAGGLETQYF
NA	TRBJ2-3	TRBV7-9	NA	TGTGCCAGCAGCTTAGCAGGAAAGAGTACAGATACGCAGTATTTT	CASSLAGKSTDTQYF
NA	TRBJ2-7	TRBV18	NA	TGTGCCAGCTCCCCCGGTAGGGGGATCTACGAGCAGTACTTC	CASSPGRGIYEQYF
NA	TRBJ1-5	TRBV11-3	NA	TGTGCCAGCAGCTTAGGGGAGGGGTCGGGGCAGCCCCAGCATTTT	CASSLGEGSGQPQHF
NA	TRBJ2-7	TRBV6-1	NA	TGTGCCAGCGGAGAACAGGGTCATCTGGGCGAGCAGTACTTC	CASGEQGHLGEQYF
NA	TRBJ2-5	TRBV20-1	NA	TGCAGTGCTAGCGGGGAGTCCCAGTACTTC	CSASGESQYF
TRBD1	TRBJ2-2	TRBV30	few	TGTGCCTGGAGGACGACAGGGGCCACGAACACCGGGGAGCTGTTTTTT	CAWRTTGATNTGELFF
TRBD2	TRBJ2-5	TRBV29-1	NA	TGCAGCGTTGTGTCTAGCGGGGGGGCGGCCCAGTACTTC	CSVVSSGGAAQYF
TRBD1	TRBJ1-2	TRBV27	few	TGTGCCAGCAGTCCCCCCGGGACAGGGGTTCGGGGCTACACCTTC	CASSPPGTGVRGYTF
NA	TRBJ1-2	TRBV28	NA	TGTGCCAGCAGTTTTGGGGTTGGTAGGGGCTACACCTTC	CASSFGVGRGYTF
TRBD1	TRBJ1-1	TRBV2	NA	TGTGCCAGTCGGACAGGGGTTGTCCCGAACACTGAAGCTTTCTTT	CASRTGVVPNTEAFF
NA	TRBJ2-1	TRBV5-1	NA	TGCGCCAGCAGGACGATTATGGGATACAATGAGCAGTTCTTC	CASRTIMGYNEQFF
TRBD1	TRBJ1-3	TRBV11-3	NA	TGTGCCAGCAGCCCAGGGACCGGGACAGTGAAGTCTGGAAACACCATATATTTT	CASSPGTGTVKSGNTIYF
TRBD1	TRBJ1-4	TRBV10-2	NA	TGCGCCAGCAGTGAGGACAGGGTCCAGAATGAAAAACTGTTTTTT	CASSEDRVQNEKLFF
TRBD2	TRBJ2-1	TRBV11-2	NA	TGTGCCAGCAGCCCCATAGCGGGGGGGCTGGTCAATGAGCAGTTCTTC	CASSPIAGGLVNEQFF
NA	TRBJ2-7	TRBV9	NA	TGTGCCAGCAGTGGGGGGGGGCAACCCTACGAGCAGTACTTC	CASSGGGQPYEQYF
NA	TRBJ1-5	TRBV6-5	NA	TGTGCCAGCAGTTTCTCCATAGATCAGCCCCAGCATTTT	CASSFSIDQPQHF
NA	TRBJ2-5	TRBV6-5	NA	TGTGCCAGCAGTTCCCGACAGAATCCCTCTCAAGAGACCCAGTACTTC	CASSSRQNPSQETQYF
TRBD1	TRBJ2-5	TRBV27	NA	TGTGCCAGCAGTCATGGACAGGGGGAGACCCAGTACTTC	CASSHGQGETQYF
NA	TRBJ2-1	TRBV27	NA	TGTGCCAGCAGTTTCACCTGGAGTCACAATGAGCAGTTCTTC	CASSFTWSHNEQFF
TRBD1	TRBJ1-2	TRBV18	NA	TGTGCCAGCTCACGGGACAGTACGAACTATGGCTACACCTTC	CASSRDSTNYGYTF
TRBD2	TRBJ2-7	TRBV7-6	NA	TGTGCCAGCAGCTTATTGGTGACTAGCGGGGCATCCTACGAGCAGTACTTC	CASSLLVTSGASYEQYF
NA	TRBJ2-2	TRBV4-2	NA	TGTGCCAGCAGCCAAGAATGGGGGGCCGACGGGGAGCTGTTTTTT	CASSQEWGADGELFF
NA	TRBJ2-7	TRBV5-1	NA	TGCGCCAGCAGCCCACAGGGTTACGAGCAGTACTTC	CASSPQGYEQYF
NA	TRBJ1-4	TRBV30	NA	TGTGCCTGGAGTGCGAATGAAAAACTGTTTTTT	CAWSANEKLFF
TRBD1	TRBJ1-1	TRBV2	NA	TGTGCCAGCAGCAATACAGGGGGCATCGCTGAAGCTTTCTTT	CASSNTGGIAEAFF
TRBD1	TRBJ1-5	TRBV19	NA	TGTGCCAGTATCCGGGGGCACACAGGGGCCAGGCAGCCCCAGCATTTT	CASIRGHTGARQPQHF
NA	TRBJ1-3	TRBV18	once	TGTGCCAGCTCACCGGTTTGGACACCCGGAAACACCATATATTTT	CASSPVWTPGNTIYF
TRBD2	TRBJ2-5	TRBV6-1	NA	TGTGCCAGCAGTGTCCTTAGCGGGGGCGAGACCCAGTACTTC	CASSVLSGGETQYF